A single sample gave rise to the 28 T cell receptor beta chains below, sequenced in a study of shared clonotypes between healthy human individuals. Cells designated naive CD8 were CD45RO-negative and were positively selected for CCR7, with terminally differentiated effector memory CD45RA+ cells excluded. Assay: immunoSEQ multiplex PCR; the TCRdb copy retains only in-frame clones and omits some. The table shows roughly 550,000 clones, with nearly 97% occurring only once. Sequenced material: naive CD8+ T cells sorted from blood. These receptors all come from a woman aged 30 to 39 in good health.

The rearrangement uses TRBV28 and TRBJ1-1, with D possibly TRBD1 on 6 matching bases. Trimming shortened V by 2 bases and J by 0 bases, and 13 bases separated the two germline ends. This CDR3 contains 16 residues. Germline CDR1 and CDR2: MDHEN and SYDVKM. Written as DNA, the CDR3 is TGTGCCAGCAGTTTAACGACAGGATGGATGAACACTGAAGCTTTCTTT. Protein: CASSLTTGWMNTEAFF.

The chain recombines TRBV19 with TRBJ2-7; 10 bases are a match to TRBD2. The V gene end was trimmed by 5 bases and the J gene end by 4 bases; junction bases not matched to a gene: 11. Germline assignment: CDR1 LNHDA and CDR2 SQIVND (reference sequence). The CDR3 spans 16 residues. The CDR3 is CASSPITSGTFYEQYF. The CDR3 DNA reads TGTGCCAGTAGTCCAATTACTAGCGGGACTTTTTACGAGCAGTACTTC.

This rearrangement joins TRBV10-1 to TRBJ2-1; tentatively, D is TRBD1 or TRBD2 (5 bases each). The germline V gene encodes CDR1 WNHNN and CDR2 SYGVQD (reference sequence). There are 14 residues in the CDR3. Deletions cut 0 bases from V and 8 bases from J, with 11 bases between. The CDR3: CASSESPGTDEQFF. CDR3 bases: TGCGCCAGCAGTGAGTCCCCCGGGACCGATGAGCAGTTCTTC.

The genes are TRBV2 and TRBJ2-7; 10 nucleotides agree with TRBD1. Germline values: CDR1 SNHLY, CDR2 FYNNEI. The CDR3 sequence is 14 residues long. V trimming: 6 bases; J trimming: 6 bases; junction bases outside the gene matches: 8. CDR3 bases: TGTGCCAGCAGATCCGGGACAGGGGCCTCCGAGCAGTACTTC. The encoded protein is CASRSGTGASEQYF.

The chain joins TRBV15 to TRBJ2-3, with D unresolved. Germline V lookup: CDR1 LNHNV, CDR2 YYDKDF (reference sequence). Between the trimmed V and J ends, which lost 1 base and 4 bases, there was a span of 9 bases. CDR3 length equals 14 residues. The CDR3 region has the DNA TGTGCCACCAGCAGAGTTTCTAGGGCAGATACGCAGTATTTT. Protein sequence: CATSRVSRADTQYF.

The J gene is TRBJ2-1, the V gene TRBV28; TRBD2 matches 7 bases. The V gene end was trimmed by 10 bases and the J gene end by 2 bases; junction bases not matched to a gene: 8. The germline V gene has CDR1 MDHEN and CDR2 SYDVKM. The CDR3 loop spans 14 amino acids. The DNA for the CDR3 is TGTGCCATCCGACCAGCGGGGACCTACAATGAGCAGTTCTTC. This sequence encodes CAIRPAGTYNEQFF. The full variable domain, in which reference TRBV28 and TRBJ2-1 provide the parts outside the CDR3, is DVKVTQSSRYLVKRTGEKVFLECVQDMDHENMFWYRQDPGLGLRLIYFSYDVKMKEKGDIPEGYSVSREKKERFSLILESASTNQTSMYLCAIRPAGTYNEQFFGPGTRLTVL.

This clone appeared a single time. The chain couples TRBV6-6 to TRBJ1-2, with D maybe TRBD1 (6 bases). V was shortened by 2 bases and J by 4 bases, with 11 bases between the two germline ends. This CDR3 comprises 14 residues. Per germline, CDR1 MNHNY and CDR2 SVGAGI (reference sequence). The CDR3 is CASSYLDSSYGYTF. CDR3 DNA: TGTGCCAGCAGTTACCTGGACAGCTCCTATGGCTACACCTTC.

This clone was detected only once. This sequence joins TRBV9 and TRBJ2-3, with 8 bases identical to TRBD2. Germline-derived CDR1 and CDR2 are SGDLS and YYNGEE. V shed 3 bases, J shed 5 bases, and the junction held 20 bases outside the gene matches. There are 19 residues in the CDR3. The CDR3 here is CASSDAAWASTGGIDTQYF. Here the CDR3 DNA reads TGTGCCAGCAGCGATGCCGCTTGGGCTAGCACGGGAGGGATAGATACGCAGTATTTT.

Of note for this clone: This sample includes further DNA sequences coding for the same CDR3. The chain couples TRBV10-2 to TRBJ1-3; maybe TRBD1 (5 bases). Germline CDR1 reads WSHSY; CDR2 reads SAAADI. Trimming removed 4 bases from V and 3 bases from J, with 7 bases in between. The CDR3 is made up of 13 amino acids. In DNA, the CDR3 is TGCGCCAGCAGTGGGGGGAGTGGAAACACCATATATTTT. This gives the protein CASSGGSGNTIYF.

The J gene is TRBJ2-7, the V gene TRBV5-1; D not resolved. The V gene's germline CDR1 is SGHRS and CDR2 YFSETQ. This CDR3 spans 14 amino acids. V was pared by 7 bases and J by 3 bases, with 17 bases between. The CDR3 sequence: CASAALGGLYEQYF. CDR3 in DNA: TGCGCCAGCGCGGCTCTGGGTGGGCTCTACGAGCAGTACTTC.

This sequence joins TRBV6-5 and TRBJ1-2, with 10 bases aligning to TRBD1. The CDR3 covers 12 residues. The V gene end was trimmed by 8 bases and the J gene end by 7 bases; junction bases not matched to a gene: 4. Per the germline V gene, CDR1 is MNHEY and CDR2 is SVGAGI. This chain's CDR3 is CASGGTGVGYTF. The CDR3 region has the DNA TGTGCCAGCGGCGGGACAGGGGTTGGCTACACCTTC.

This clone was seen a single time. This chain links TRBV28 with TRBJ2-2; 9 bases line up with TRBD1. The length of the CDR3 is 16 residues. J lost 1 base, V lost 6 bases, and 6 bases had no gene match. Per germline, CDR1 MDHEN and CDR2 SYDVKM. The CDR3 protein is CASSHRTGVNTGELFF. DNA for the CDR3: TGTGCCAGCAGCCATCGGACAGGGGTGAACACCGGGGAGCTGTTTTTT.

The chain links TRBV7-9 to TRBJ1-2; D might be TRBD1 (6 bases). Germline-derived CDR1 and CDR2 are SEHNR and FQNEAQ (reference sequence). The CDR3 is 17 residues long. The V end was cut by 1 base, the J end by 0 bases, with 15 bases between. CDR3 DNA: TGTGCCAGCAGCTTAGGGGTCAGGGGCCCTGCTAACTATGGCTACACCTTC. Translating gives CASSLGVRGPANYGYTF. The entire variable domain, with the rest obtained from reference TRBV7-9 and TRBJ1-2, is as follows: DTGVSQNPRHKITKRGQNVTFRCDPISEHNRLYWYRQTLGQGPEFLTYFQNEAQLEKSRLLSDRFSAERPKGSFSTLEIQRTEQGDSAMYLCASSLGVRGPANYGYTFGSGTRLTVV.

V is TRBV5-4 and J is TRBJ2-7; TRBD2 aligns across 8 bases. Trimming cost V 0 bases and J 7 bases; bases outside gene matches: 9. This CDR3 contains 15 residues. In germline, CDR1 is SGHNT, CDR2 YYREEE (reference sequence). This chain's CDR3 is CASSLARGGPLEQYF. The CDR3 nucleotides are TGTGCCAGCAGCTTGGCTCGGGGGGGCCCTCTAGAGCAGTACTTC.

V usage is TRBV27 and J usage is TRBJ2-7; 9 bases are a match to TRBD1. J was trimmed by 0 bases and V by 6 bases; bases with no gene match: 12. Germline CDR1 reads MNHEY; CDR2 reads SMNVEV (reference sequence). The CDR3 is 17 residues long. CDR3 in DNA: TGTGCCAGCAGCCCCCCGCCGTTACAGGGGGCCTCCTACGAGCAGTACTTC. Protein product: CASSPPPLQGASYEQYF.

The rearrangement links TRBV28 to TRBJ1-5; D is possibly TRBD1 (5 bases). The CDR3 totals 11 residues. CDR1 and CDR2 from the germline V gene are MDHEN and SYDVKM. Between the trimmed V and J ends, which lost 6 bases and 9 bases, there was a span of 9 bases. For the CDR3, the DNA is TGTGCCAGCAGCCAGGGTCGGCCCCAGCATTTT. Translating gives CASSQGRPQHF.

The chain uses TRBV25-1 and TRBJ2-3, with D perhaps TRBD2 (5 bases). Per the germline V gene, CDR1 is MGHDK and CDR2 is SYGVNS. The CDR3 runs 15 residues. Trimming cost V 1 base and J 2 bases, with 10 bases left between them. The CDR3, as DNA: TGTGCCAGCAGTGAATGGTCGGGGTACACAGATACGCAGTATTTT. Amino acids: CASSEWSGYTDTQYF.

This chain uses TRBV6-5 with TRBJ2-1, with 7 bases aligning to TRBD2. The CDR3 is 16 residues long. Losses at the gene ends were 0 bases for V and 5 bases for J; bases not matched to a gene: 7. Germline-derived CDR1 and CDR2 are MNHEY and SVGAGI. In DNA form, the CDR3 reads TGTGCCAGCAGTTACTCGGCGGGAGATCTGAACAATGAGCAGTTCTTC. Its protein product is CASSYSAGDLNNEQFF.

The chain couples TRBV28 to TRBJ2-5, with a possible D match to TRBD2 (5 bases). This CDR3 comprises 16 residues. Germline V gives CDR1 MDHEN, CDR2 SYDVKM. The V gene lost 7 bases and the J gene lost 4 bases, with 22 bases spanning the gap. The CDR3 here is CASNPLTEVGAETQYF. The CDR3 nucleotides are TGTGCCAGCAACCCCCTTACGGAGGTTGGCGCAGAGACCCAGTACTTC.

The J gene is TRBJ2-5, the V gene TRBV28; the match to TRBD1 covers 8 bases. TRBJ2-7 matches the DNA end more closely, so the J call is doubtful. The germline V gene encodes CDR1 MDHEN and CDR2 SYDVKM. The CDR3 consists of 15 residues. This chain's CDR3 is CASSNRRQGPDEQYF. The CDR3 bases are TGTGCCAGCAGCAACCGACGACAGGGGCCAGACGAGCAGTACTTC.

The CDR3 protein is CASSPGLSNTEAFF. The CDR3 region has the DNA TGTGCCAGCAGCCCGGGACTCTCGAACACTGAAGCTTTCTTT. This chain connects TRBV5-6 to TRBJ1-1; D is possibly TRBD1 (5 bases). V dropped 4 bases and J dropped 1 base, with 11 bases sitting between them. The germline V gene has CDR1 SGHDT and CDR2 YYEEEE. The CDR3 is 14 residues long.

This rearrangement joins TRBV27 to TRBJ1-3; TRBD1 is a possible D gene (5 bases). Trimming pared 8 bases from V and 2 bases from J, leaving 13 bases between. CDR1 and CDR2 from the germline V gene are MNHEY and SMNVEV (reference sequence). This CDR3 region has 14 residues. In nucleotides, the CDR3 is TGTGCCAGCTTAACAGGACGTGCTGGAAACACCATATATTTT. Translated, it gives CASLTGRAGNTIYF.

V gene TRBV5-6 combines with J gene TRBJ2-2; tentative D call: TRBD1 (6 bases). The CDR3 extends over 12 amino acids. Trimming removed 4 bases at V and 13 bases at J, with 14 bases between. Germline CDR1 is SGHDT and CDR2 is YYEEEE. In DNA, the CDR3 is TGTGCCAGCAGCAGAGGACAGTGGGGGCTGTTTTTT. Protein: CASSRGQWGLFF.

The CDR3 sequence: CASSLNGRFHEQYF. The CDR3 bases are TGCGCCAGCAGCTTAAACGGGAGATTTCACGAGCAGTACTTC. The genes are TRBV5-1 and TRBJ2-7, with D maybe TRBD2 (6 bases). Germline V gives CDR1 SGHRS, CDR2 YFSETQ. Trimming left V 2 bases short and J 5 bases short, with 14 bases between. The CDR3 is 14 amino acids.

The chain joins TRBV10-2 to TRBJ2-7; D gene uncertain. The germline CDR1 and CDR2 sequences are WSHSY and SAAADI. Trimming took 8 bases from V and 3 from J, leaving 5 bases between them. This CDR3 spans 10 amino acids. This CDR3 is CASGDYEQYF. CDR3 coding DNA: TGCGCCAGCGGGGACTACGAGCAGTACTTC.

The V gene is TRBV10-1, the J gene TRBJ2-5; TRBD2 matches at 7 bases. The J call is uncertain, as TRBJ2-7 better fits the DNA end. Germline V gene data show CDR1 as WNHNN and CDR2 as SYGVQD (reference sequence). The length of the CDR3 is 12 residues. The CDR3 loop reads CASSVGGTEQYF. In DNA form, the CDR3 reads TGCGCCAGCAGCGTGGGGGGGACCGAGCAGTACTTC.

The V call is TRBV5-4, the J call TRBJ1-2, with a weak D call TRBD1 (6 bases). Trimming took 4 bases from V and 2 from J, leaving 15 bases between them. The germline CDR1 and CDR2 sequences are SGHNT and YYREEE (reference sequence). The CDR3 loop spans 15 amino acids. The CDR3 bases are TGTGCCAGCAGCCCTACCTGGGGGCGGAACTATGGCTACACCTTC. Translating gives CASSPTWGRNYGYTF. The variable domain in full, completed from reference TRBV5-4 and TRBJ1-2, reads ETGVTQSPTHLIKTRGQQVTLRCSSQSGHNTVSWYQQALGQGPQFIFQYYREEENGRGNFPPRFSGLQFPNYSSELNVNALELDDSALYLCASSPTWGRNYGYTFGSGTRLTVV.

The CDR3 reads CAISDLDDGNSNQPQHF. The CDR3 DNA is TGTGCCATCAGTGATCTAGACGACGGGAATAGCAATCAGCCCCAGCATTTT. The chain employs TRBV10-3 and TRBJ1-5; D is undetermined. The germline V gene has CDR1 ENHRY and CDR2 SYGVKD. V shed 3 bases and J shed 0 bases, with 15 bases lying between them. The CDR3 is 17 amino acids.